The 10 T cell receptor beta chains below all came from one sample that was sequenced in a study of cytomegalovirus exposure and HLA in healthy donors (TCRdb year 2017). The library was obtained by the immunoSEQ multiplex PCR assay. The multiplex PCR relied on a mix of 60 forward primers for TCR Vbeta segments and 13 reverse primers for TCR Jbeta segments. Entries here come from immuneACCESS through TCRdb and include only in-frame sequences with V and J called. Some clones fail to appear in such tables; in the studies checked, an unresolved V gene covers under half of the shortfall, and the cause of the remainder is unknown. The sample table holds 110,000 to 150,000 clones, of which approximately 80% were seen once. The leading ten clones occupy less than 3% of the sample. Sequencing was done on a sample of PBMCs. The receptors were sampled from a female donor in good health and CMV-seronegative.

This rearrangement joins TRBV28 to TRBJ2-3; D is perhaps TRBD2 (7 bases). The CDR3 runs to 18 residues. V lost 4 bases to trimming and J lost 2 bases, with 22 bases between them. CDR1 and CDR2 from the germline V gene are MDHEN and SYDVKM. The CDR3, as DNA: TGTGCCAGCAGTTCCGGGGGGCGGGTCGGTTCCTCCACAGATACGCAGTATTTT. Translating gives CASSSGGRVGSSTDTQYF.

The genes are TRBV4-1 and TRBJ1-5; D might be TRBD1 (5 bases). This CDR3 has 17 residues. Trimming took off 4 bases at V and 0 bases at J, with 16 bases between the two ends. CDR1 is MGHRA, CDR2 YSYEKL, per germline. The CDR3, as DNA: TGCGCCAGCAGCCGGGGCAGGTTCTTTGATAGCAATCAGCCCCAGCATTTT. Protein: CASSRGRFFDSNQPQHF.

The chain links TRBV2 to TRBJ2-2; D is uncertain. Germline V CDR1 and CDR2: SNHLY, FYNNEI. Trimming stripped 7 bases from V and 5 bases from J, with 8 bases between. CDR3 size: 12 residues. Here the CDR3 reads CASMIQTGELFF. CDR3 sequence (DNA): TGTGCCAGCATGATTCAGACCGGGGAGCTGTTTTTT.

The chain carries TRBV7-9 and TRBJ2-1, with D possibly TRBD1 on 5 matching bases. CDR1 is SEHNR, CDR2 FQNEAQ, per germline (reference sequence). The CDR3 has 14 residues. With 4 bases removed from V and 1 base from J, the gap between germline ends came to 8 bases. The CDR3 nucleotides read TGTGCCAGCAGCTCTTGGACATCCTACAATGAGCAGTTCTTC. This gives the protein CASSSWTSYNEQFF.

V is TRBV9 and J is TRBJ1-1; D remains ambiguous. The V end lost 2 bases, the J end lost 1 base, and 9 bases lay between the germline ends. The CDR3 is made up of 14 amino acids. From germline, CDR1 is SGDLS and CDR2 YYNGEE. The CDR3 DNA follows: TGTGCCAGCAGCGTTATAGAGCAGAACACTGAAGCTTTCTTT. This sequence encodes CASSVIEQNTEAFF. The whole variable domain, filled in from reference TRBV9 and TRBJ1-1, reads DSGVTQTPKHLITATGQRVTLRCSPRSGDLSVYWYQQSLDQGLQFLIQYYNGEERAKGNILERFSAQQFPDLHSELNLSSLELGDSALYFCASSVIEQNTEAFFGQGTRLTVV.

This chain joins TRBV19 and TRBJ2-1; 7 bases are a match to TRBD2. CDR1 is LNHDA, CDR2 SQIVND, per germline (reference sequence). There are 16 residues in the CDR3. J gave up 0 bases and V 3 bases, and 5 bases lay outside the gene matches. CDR3 in amino acids: CASSIQGGSSYNEQFF. The CDR3 region has the DNA TGTGCCAGTAGTATTCAGGGCGGGAGCTCCTACAATGAGCAGTTCTTC.

The chain links TRBV5-1 to TRBJ2-3, with a weak D call TRBD2 (5 bases). CDR1 is SGHRS and CDR2 is YFSETQ in the germline V gene. With 2 bases removed from V and 2 bases from J, the gap between germline ends came to 12 bases. The length of the CDR3 is 15 residues. The CDR3 coding sequence is TGCGCCAGCAGCTTTGAGCGGTCCGTCACAGATACGCAGTATTTT. Its translation: CASSFERSVTDTQYF.

This clone came up a few times. The rearrangement joins TRBV9 to TRBJ2-1; TRBD2 agrees at 12 bases. CDR3 length equals 15 residues. Trimming removed 3 bases from V and 3 bases from J; junction bases left unmatched: 1. Germline CDR1 SGDLS, CDR2 YYNGEE. The CDR3 region has the DNA TGTGCCAGCAGCGCTAGCGGGGGGGGCTACAATGAGCAGTTCTTC. Residues: CASSASGGGYNEQFF.

The chain couples TRBV6-1 to TRBJ2-7, with 7 positions matching TRBD1. CDR1 and CDR2 from the germline V gene are MNHNS and SASEGT. This CDR3 has 13 residues. Losses at the gene ends were 6 bases for V and 5 bases for J; bases not matched to a gene: 7. As DNA, the CDR3 is TGTGCCAGCAGGGGGAAACAGGGGAACGAGCAGTACTTC. Translated: CASRGKQGNEQYF.

V gene TRBV7-6 combines with J gene TRBJ2-1, with 11 bases matching TRBD2. The CDR3 covers 17 residues. The V and J ends lost 6 bases and 6 bases, in that order; junction bases with no gene match: 13. CDR1 is SGHVS and CDR2 is FNYEAQ in the germline V gene. This chain's CDR3 is CASSLIAGGRMGNEQFF. CDR3 coding DNA: TGTGCCAGCAGTCTTATAGCGGGGGGGCGAATGGGCAATGAGCAGTTCTTC. Full variable domain (remainder filled in from reference TRBV7-6 and TRBJ2-1): GAGVSQSPRYKVTKRGQDVALRCDPISGHVSLYWYRQALGQGPEFLTYFNYEAQQDKSGLPNDRFSAERPEGSISTLTIQRTEQRDSAMYRCASSLIAGGRMGNEQFFGPGTRLTVL.